One and the same sample provided the 5 T cell receptor beta chains below, sequenced in a study of blood T cell repertoires in COVID-19. Libraries were prepared by immunoSEQ multiplex PCR; TCRdb keeps only in-frame clonotypes and omits some of them. The data hold approximately 250,000 clones, with over 70% observed a single time. Material for sequencing was PBMCs or T cells enriched from blood (not recorded which). All receptors derive from a woman between 40 and 55 years old who had been exposed to COVID-19.

This sequence joins TRBV6-4 and TRBJ1-2, with D possibly being TRBD1 (6 bases). Per the germline V gene, CDR1 is MRHNA and CDR2 is SNTAGT. The V gene lost 7 bases and the J gene lost 6 bases, with 21 bases spanning the gap. CDR3 length equals 15 residues. The CDR3 loop is CASIILIQGTHGYTF. The CDR3 region has the DNA TGTGCCAGCATTATTTTAATCCAGGGGACGCATGGCTACACCTTC.

This clone was detected a few times. The V call is TRBV6-1, the J call TRBJ2-7; D uncertain. Germline CDR1 is MNHNS and CDR2 is SASEGT. CDR3 length: 14 residues. V gave up 1 base and J gave up 3 bases, with 10 bases separating them. The CDR3 here is CASSEVDPNYEQYV. The CDR3 coding sequence is TGTGCCAGCAGTGAAGTAGATCCCAACTACGAGCAGTACGTC.

About this clone itself: Germline and junction disagree at one end, which may indicate a read error. The same CDR3 can be traced to other DNA sequences in this sample. The V and J genes are TRBV5-1 and TRBJ2-3; no clear D. The germline gives CDR1 SGHRS, CDR2 YFSETQ. There are 11 residues in the CDR3. The CDR3 sequence is CASTSTDTQYF. The CDR3 coding sequence is TGTGCCAGCACTTCCACAGATACGCAGTATTTT.

V gene TRBV7-6 combines with J gene TRBJ2-1, with 8 bases lining up with TRBD1. V lost 1 base, J lost 13 bases, and 6 bases stayed unmatched. The CDR3 is made up of 13 amino acids. Germline V CDR1 and CDR2: SGHVS, FNYEAQ. CDR3 nucleotides: TGTGCCAGCAGCTTAGGGACAGGGCGAGAACAGTTCTTC. This encodes CASSLGTGREQFF. Full variable domain (outside the CDR3, taken from reference TRBV7-6 and TRBJ2-1): GAGVSQSPRYKVTKRGQDVALRCDPISGHVSLYWYRQALGQGPEFLTYFNYEAQQDKSGLPNDRFSAERPEGSISTLTIQRTEQRDSAMYRCASSLGTGREQFFGPGTRLTVL.

The CDR3: CASSLQGLGYTF. Written as DNA, the CDR3 is TGTGCCAGCAGCTTACAGGGGCTTGGCTACACCTTC. This chain uses TRBV7-9 with TRBJ1-2, with a tentative D call TRBD1 (6 bases). The germline V gene encodes CDR1 SEHNR and CDR2 FQNEAQ (reference sequence). V lost 2 bases to trimming and J lost 7 bases, with 8 bases between them. The CDR3 covers 12 residues.